This T cell receptor (beta chain) originates from a study of post-analysis software for immune sequencing data. Study as a whole: Relapsing-remitting, secondary progressive and progressive-relapsing forms made up the multiple sclerosis disease courses. The study, taken as a whole, reports: Relative to controls, patients with multiple sclerosis showed significantly lower normalized Chao1 diversity. Roughly five TRBV segments were significantly more frequent in patients than in controls. TRBV5-6, TRBV5-1 and TRBV20-1 were among these segments.

TCR beta cDNA libraries included unique molecular identifiers. With about 0.9 to 11 million T cells as the source, 540,000 or so cDNA molecules resulted. Each CDR3 protein gets one entry after TCRdb re-called the PCR reads with MiXCR. The sample lists 350,000 to 500,000 distinct CDR3 sequences; approximately 37% were seen once. This clonotype was recorded a few times. Its target is unknown. V shed 4 bases, J shed 6 bases, and the junction held 6 bases outside the gene matches. Germline V CDR1 and CDR2: SQVTM, ANQGSEA. CDR3 length: 14 amino acids. The sample comprised blood. This clonotype was obtained from a girl aged 2 to 9 with multiple sclerosis. The rearrangement links TRBV29-1 to TRBJ2-7; 13 bases fit TRBD2. CDR3 nucleotide sequence: TGCAGCGTTGCCGGACTAGCGGGAGACCTCGAGCAGTACTTC. Its translation: CSVAGLAGDLEQYF.